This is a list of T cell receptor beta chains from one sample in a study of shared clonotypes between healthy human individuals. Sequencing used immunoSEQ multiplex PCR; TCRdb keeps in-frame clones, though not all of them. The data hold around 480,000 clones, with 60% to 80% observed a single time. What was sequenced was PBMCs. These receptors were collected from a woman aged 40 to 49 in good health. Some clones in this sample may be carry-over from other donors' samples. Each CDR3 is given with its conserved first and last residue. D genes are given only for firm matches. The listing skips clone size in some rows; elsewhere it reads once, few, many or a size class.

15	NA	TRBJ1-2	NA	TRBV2	CASSALQEIYYGYTF	TGTGCCAGCAGTGCGTTACAGGAGATCTACTATGGCTACACCTTC
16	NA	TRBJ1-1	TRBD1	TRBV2	CASKLQGAARNTEAFF	TGTGCCAGCAAACTACAGGGGGCGGCCAGGAACACTGAAGCTTTCTTT
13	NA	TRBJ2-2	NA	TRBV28	CASSLGELGELFF	TGTGCCAGCAGTCTAGGCGAGCTCGGGGAGCTGTTTTTT
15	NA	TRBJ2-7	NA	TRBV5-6	CASSPGRRISYEQYF	TGTGCCAGCAGCCCGGGACGGAGGATCTCCTACGAGCAGTACTTC
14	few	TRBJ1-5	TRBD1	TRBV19	CASNLQGANQPQHF	TGTGCCAGTAACTTACAGGGGGCGAATCAGCCCCAGCATTTT
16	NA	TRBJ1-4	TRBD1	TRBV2	CASSRDRGATNEKLFF	TGTGCCAGCAGCCGGGACAGGGGTGCAACTAATGAAAAACTGTTTTTT
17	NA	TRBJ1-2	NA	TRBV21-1	CASSSQAPGQSICGYTF	TGTGCCAGCAGCAGCCAGGCTCCGGGACAGAGTATCTGTGGCTACACCTTC
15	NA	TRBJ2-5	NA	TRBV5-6	CASSFGEWVEETQYF	TGTGCCAGCAGCTTCGGGGAGTGGGTAGAAGAGACCCAGTACTTC
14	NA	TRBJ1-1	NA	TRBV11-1	CASSLRRFGTEAFF	TGTGCCAGCAGCTTAAGAAGGTTCGGCACTGAAGCTTTCTTT
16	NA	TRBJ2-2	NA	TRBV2	CASSWNRPANTGELFF	TGTGCCAGCAGTTGGAACAGGCCCGCGAACACCGGGGAGCTGTTTTTT
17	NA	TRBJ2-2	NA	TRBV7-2	CASSLVGTGANTGELFF	TGTGCCAGCAGCTTAGTGGGGACTGGCGCGAACACCGGGGAGCTGTTTTTT
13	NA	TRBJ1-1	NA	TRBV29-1	CSARQEFNTEAFF	TGCAGCGCCAGACAGGAGTTTAACACTGAAGCTTTCTTT
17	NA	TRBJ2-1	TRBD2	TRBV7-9	CASSPPGLAGGYSEQFF	TGTGCCAGCAGCCCGCCGGGACTAGCGGGAGGGTATAGTGAGCAGTTCTTC
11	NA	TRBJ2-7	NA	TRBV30	CACAKAYEQYF	TGTGCCTGTGCCAAAGCCTACGAGCAGTACTTC
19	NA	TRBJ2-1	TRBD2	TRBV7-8	CASSRGALAGGSSYNEQFF	TGTGCCAGCAGCCGGGGGGCACTAGCGGGAGGGAGCTCCTACAATGAGCAGTTCTTC
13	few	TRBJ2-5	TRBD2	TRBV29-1	CSVSGGEGETQYF	TGCAGCGTCAGCGGGGGCGAAGGGGAGACCCAGTACTTC
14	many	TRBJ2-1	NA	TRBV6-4	CASSDGSSSNEQFF	TGTGCCAGCAGTGACGGTAGCAGCTCCAATGAGCAGTTCTTC
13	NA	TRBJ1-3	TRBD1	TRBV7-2	CASSPGTGDTIYF	TGTGCCAGCAGCCCCGGGACAGGGGATACCATATATTTT
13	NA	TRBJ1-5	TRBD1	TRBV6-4	CASSEQGTQPQHF	TGTGCCAGCAGTGAACAGGGGACTCAGCCCCAGCATTTT
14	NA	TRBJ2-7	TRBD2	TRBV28	CAGSRTSGRVEQYF	TGTGCCGGCAGTAGGACTAGCGGGAGGGTCGAGCAGTACTTC
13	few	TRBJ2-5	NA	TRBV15	CATTRDSSETQYF	TGTGCCACCACCAGAGATAGCTCAGAGACCCAGTACTTC
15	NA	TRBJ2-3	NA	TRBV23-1	CASSHVEASTDTQYF	TGCGCCAGCAGTCATGTGGAAGCTAGCACAGATACGCAGTATTTT
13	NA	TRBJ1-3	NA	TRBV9	CASSGRPGNTIYF	TGTGCCAGCAGCGGGCGGCCTGGAAACACCATATATTTT
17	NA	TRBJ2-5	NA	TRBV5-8	CASSLALSYGSQETQYF	TGTGCCAGCAGCTTGGCCCTGTCCTACGGGAGCCAAGAGACCCAGTACTTC
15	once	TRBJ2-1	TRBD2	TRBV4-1	CASSQGTSGYNEQFF	TGCGCCAGCAGCCAAGGGACTAGCGGTTACAATGAGCAGTTCTTC
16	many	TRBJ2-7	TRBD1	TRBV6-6	CASSYPPTGASYEQYF	TGTGCCAGCAGTTACCCCCCGACAGGGGCTAGCTACGAGCAGTACTTC
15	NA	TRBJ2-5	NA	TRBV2	CASSVQGGPQETQYF	TGTGCCAGCAGTGTACAGGGAGGGCCCCAAGAGACCCAGTACTTC
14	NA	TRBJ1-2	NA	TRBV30	CAWKKQENPYGYTF	TGTGCCTGGAAGAAACAGGAGAATCCATATGGCTACACCTTC
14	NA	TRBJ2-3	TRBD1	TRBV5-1	CASSSTGVTDTQYF	TGCGCCAGCAGCAGCACAGGGGTCACAGATACGCAGTATTTT
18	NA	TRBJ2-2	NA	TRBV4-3	CASSQDGRAGLHTGELFF	TGCGCCAGCAGCCAAGATGGTAGGGCAGGGTTGCACACCGGGGAGCTGTTTTTT
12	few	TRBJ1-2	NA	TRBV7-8	CASSPNQGWYTF	TGTGCCAGCAGCCCCAACCAGGGGTGGTACACCTTC
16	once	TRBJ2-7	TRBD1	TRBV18	CASSPLGAGGFYEQYF	TGTGCCAGCTCACCCCTCGGAGCAGGGGGCTTCTACGAGCAGTACTTC
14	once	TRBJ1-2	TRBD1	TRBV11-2	CASSPPGQIYGYTF	TGTGCCAGCAGCCCCCCGGGACAGATCTATGGCTACACCTTC
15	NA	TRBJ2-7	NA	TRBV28	CASSLQGFGWYEQYF	TGTGCCAGCAGTTTACAGGGTTTTGGGTGGTACGAGCAGTACTTC
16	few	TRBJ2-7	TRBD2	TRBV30	CAWSSYQTSGTYEQYF	TGTGCCTGGAGTTCTTACCAGACTAGCGGGACCTACGAGCAGTACTTC
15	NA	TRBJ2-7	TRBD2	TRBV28	CASDAPGTSSYEQYF	TGTGCCAGCGACGCCCCCGGGACTAGTTCTTACGAGCAGTACTTC
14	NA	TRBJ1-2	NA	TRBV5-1	CASSPPLDNYGYTF	TGCGCCAGCAGCCCGCCCCTGGACAACTATGGCTACACCTTC
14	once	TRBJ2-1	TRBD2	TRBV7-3	CASRRLAGVNEQFF	TGTGCCAGCAGGCGACTAGCGGGAGTAAACGAGCAGTTCTTC
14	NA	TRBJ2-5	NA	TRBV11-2	CASSLNQGQETQYF	TGTGCCAGCAGCTTAAACCAGGGGCAAGAGACCCAGTACTTC
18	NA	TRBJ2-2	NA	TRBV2	CASSEESESSSYTGELFF	TGTGCCAGCAGTGAGGAGTCGGAGTCTAGTAGTTACACCGGGGAGCTGTTTTTT
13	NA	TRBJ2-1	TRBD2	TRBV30	CAWSVGLAGEQFF	TGTGCCTGGAGTGTCGGACTAGCTGGCGAGCAGTTCTTC
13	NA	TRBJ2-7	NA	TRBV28	CASSSRQYYEQYF	TGTGCCAGCAGTTCCCGACAGTACTACGAGCAGTACTTC
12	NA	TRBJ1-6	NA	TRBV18	CASSPGDQPLHF	TGTGCCAGCTCACCGGGGGATCAACCCCTCCACTTT
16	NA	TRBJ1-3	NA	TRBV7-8	CASSSYESFSGNTIYF	TGTGCCAGCAGCTCATACGAGTCCTTCTCTGGAAACACCATATATTTT
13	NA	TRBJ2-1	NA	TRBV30	CAWSSGSGNEQFF	TGTGCCTGGAGTTCAGGGTCGGGAAATGAGCAGTTCTTC
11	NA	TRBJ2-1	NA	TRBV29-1	CSVEGYNEQFF	TGCAGCGTTGAAGGATACAATGAGCAGTTCTTC
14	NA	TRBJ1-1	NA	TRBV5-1	CASSEGEGWAEAFF	TGCGCCAGCAGCGAGGGGGAGGGATGGGCTGAAGCTTTCTTT
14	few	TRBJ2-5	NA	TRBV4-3	CASSQDTGTETQYF	TGCGCCAGCAGCCAAGATACCGGGACGGAGACCCAGTACTTC
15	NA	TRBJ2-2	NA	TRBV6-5	CASSYGLSDAGELFF	TGTGCCAGCAGTTACGGGTTGTCGGACGCCGGGGAGCTGTTTTTT
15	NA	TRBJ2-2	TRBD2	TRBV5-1	CASSFSGSGTGELFF	TGCGCCAGCAGCTTCAGCGGGAGCGGCACCGGGGAGCTGTTTTTT
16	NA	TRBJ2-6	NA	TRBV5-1	CASSPIAGSGANVLTF	TGCGCCAGCAGCCCCATCGCCGGGTCTGGGGCCAACGTCCTGACTTTC
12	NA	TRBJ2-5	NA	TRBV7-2	CASSLIEETQYF	TGTGCCAGCAGCTTAATAGAGGAGACCCAGTACTTC
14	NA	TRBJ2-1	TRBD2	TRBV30	CAWAGTSTYNEQFF	TGTGCCTGGGCCGGGACTAGCACCTACAATGAGCAGTTCTTC
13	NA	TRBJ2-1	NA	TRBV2	CASSEIRENEQFF	TGTGCCAGCAGTGAAATTCGGGAAAATGAGCAGTTCTTC
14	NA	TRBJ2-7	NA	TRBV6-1	CASSEVTRPYEQYF	TGTGCCAGCAGTGAAGTAACCAGACCCTACGAGCAGTACTTC